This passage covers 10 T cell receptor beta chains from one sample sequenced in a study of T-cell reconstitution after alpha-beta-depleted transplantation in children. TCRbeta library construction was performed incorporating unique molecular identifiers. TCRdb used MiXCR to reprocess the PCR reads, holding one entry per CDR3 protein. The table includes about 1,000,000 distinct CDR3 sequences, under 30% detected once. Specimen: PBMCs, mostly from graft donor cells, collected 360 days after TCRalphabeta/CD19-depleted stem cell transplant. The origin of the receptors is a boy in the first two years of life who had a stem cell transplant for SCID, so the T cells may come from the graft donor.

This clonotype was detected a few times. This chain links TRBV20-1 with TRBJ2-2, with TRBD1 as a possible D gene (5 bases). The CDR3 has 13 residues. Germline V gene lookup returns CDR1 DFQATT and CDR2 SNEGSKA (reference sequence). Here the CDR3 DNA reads TGCAGCGTTCGACAGACGAACACCGGGGAGCTGTTTTTT. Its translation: CSVRQTNTGELFF.

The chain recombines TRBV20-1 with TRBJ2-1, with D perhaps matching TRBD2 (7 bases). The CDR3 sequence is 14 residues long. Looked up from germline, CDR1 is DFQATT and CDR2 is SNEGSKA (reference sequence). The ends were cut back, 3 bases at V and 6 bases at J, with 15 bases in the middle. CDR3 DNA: TGCAGTGCTAGGGGGGGGCAGTTTTTCAATGAGCAGTTCTTC. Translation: CSARGGQFFNEQFF.

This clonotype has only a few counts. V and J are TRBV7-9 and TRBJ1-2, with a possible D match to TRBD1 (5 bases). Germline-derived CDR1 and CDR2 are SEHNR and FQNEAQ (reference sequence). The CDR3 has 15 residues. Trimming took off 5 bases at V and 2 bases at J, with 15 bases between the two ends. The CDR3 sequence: CASSPGTRSNYGYTF. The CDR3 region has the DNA TGTGCCAGCAGCCCAGGGACCCGGTCGAACTATGGCTACACCTTC.

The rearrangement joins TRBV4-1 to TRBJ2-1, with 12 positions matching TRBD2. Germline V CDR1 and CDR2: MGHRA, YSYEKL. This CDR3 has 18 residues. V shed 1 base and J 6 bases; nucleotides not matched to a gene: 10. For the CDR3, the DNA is TGCGCCAGCAGCCAAGGGCCCCTGGCTAGCGGGGGGGCCAATGAGCAGTTCTTC. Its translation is CASSQGPLASGGANEQFF.

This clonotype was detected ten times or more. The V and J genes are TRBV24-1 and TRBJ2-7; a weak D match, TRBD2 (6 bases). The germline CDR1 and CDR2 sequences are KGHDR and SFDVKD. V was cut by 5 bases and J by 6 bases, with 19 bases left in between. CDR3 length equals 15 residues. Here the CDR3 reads CATSGAGTTASEQYF. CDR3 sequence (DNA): TGTGCCACCAGTGGGGCGGGGACCACCGCCAGCGAGCAGTACTTC.

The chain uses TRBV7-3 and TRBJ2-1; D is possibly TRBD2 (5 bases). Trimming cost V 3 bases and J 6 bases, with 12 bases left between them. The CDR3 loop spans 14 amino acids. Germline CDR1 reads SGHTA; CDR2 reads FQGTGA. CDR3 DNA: TGTGCCAGCAGCTTTCGAGGGTCTGGCAATGAGCAGTTCTTC. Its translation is CASSFRGSGNEQFF. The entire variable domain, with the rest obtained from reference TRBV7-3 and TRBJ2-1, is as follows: GAGVSQTPSNKVTEKGKYVELRCDPISGHTALYWYRQSLGQGPEFLIYFQGTGAADDSGLPNDRFFAVRPEGSVSTLKIQRTERGDSAVYLCASSFRGSGNEQFFGPGTRLTVL.

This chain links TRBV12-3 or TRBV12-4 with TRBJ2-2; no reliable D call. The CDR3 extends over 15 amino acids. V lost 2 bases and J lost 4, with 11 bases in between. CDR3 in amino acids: CASSLLVLGTGELFF. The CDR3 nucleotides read TGTGCCAGCAGTTTACTCGTTCTGGGCACCGGGGAGCTGTTTTTT.

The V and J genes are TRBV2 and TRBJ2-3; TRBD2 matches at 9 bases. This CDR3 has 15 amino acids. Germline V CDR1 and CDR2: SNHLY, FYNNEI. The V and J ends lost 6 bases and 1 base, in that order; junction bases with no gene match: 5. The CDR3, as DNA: TGTGCCAGCAGACGAATAGCGGGGGGCACAGATACGCAGTATTTT. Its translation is CASRRIAGGTDTQYF.

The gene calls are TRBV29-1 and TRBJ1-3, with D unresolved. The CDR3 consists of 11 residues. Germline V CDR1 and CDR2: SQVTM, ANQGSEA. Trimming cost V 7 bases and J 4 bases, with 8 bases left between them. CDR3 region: CSGRVGNTIYF. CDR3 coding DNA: TGCAGCGGCCGTGTGGGAAACACCATATATTTT.

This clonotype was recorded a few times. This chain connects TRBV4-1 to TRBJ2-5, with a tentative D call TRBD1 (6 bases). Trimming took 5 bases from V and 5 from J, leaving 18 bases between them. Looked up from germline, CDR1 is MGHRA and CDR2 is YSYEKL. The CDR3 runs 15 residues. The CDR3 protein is CASSVRAGAWETQYF. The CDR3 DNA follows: TGCGCCAGCAGCGTCAGGGCAGGGGCGTGGGAGACCCAGTACTTC.